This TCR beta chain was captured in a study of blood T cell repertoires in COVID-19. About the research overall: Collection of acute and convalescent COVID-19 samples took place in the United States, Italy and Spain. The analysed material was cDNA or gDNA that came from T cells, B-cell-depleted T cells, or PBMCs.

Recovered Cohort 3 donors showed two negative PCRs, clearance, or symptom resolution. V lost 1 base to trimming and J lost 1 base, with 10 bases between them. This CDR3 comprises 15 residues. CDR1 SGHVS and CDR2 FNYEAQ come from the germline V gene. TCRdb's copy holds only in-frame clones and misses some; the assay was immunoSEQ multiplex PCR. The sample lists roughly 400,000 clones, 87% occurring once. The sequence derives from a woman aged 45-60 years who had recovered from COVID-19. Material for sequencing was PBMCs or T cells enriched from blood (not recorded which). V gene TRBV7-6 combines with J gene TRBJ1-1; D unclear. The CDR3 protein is CASSLDPGENTEAFF. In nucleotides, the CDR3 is TGTGCCAGCAGCTTAGATCCGGGAGAGAACACTGAAGCTTTCTTT.